The source of this T cell receptor (beta chain) is a study of cytomegalovirus exposure and HLA in healthy donors. On the study more broadly: Counted in an early data release were roughly 87 million unique TCRs from HLA-typed donors. Study-wide findings and caveats: Most of the TCR beta V segments (in an earlier analysis) were productive either about 87% or about 30% of the time. A missense variant in DCLRE1C was later tied to TCR beta V- and J-gene trimming. Excluded were some V segments that proved indistinguishable, including TRBV6-2 and TRBV6-3.

For this clone: Its target is unknown. Within the sample, other DNA sequences also encode this same CDR3.

Germline loops: CDR1 MNHNS, CDR2 SASEGT. This CDR3 is 14 amino acids long. The V and J ends lost 4 bases and 5 bases respectively, with 11 bases between them. PCR used 60 Vbeta primers and 13 Jbeta primers. The table came from immunoSEQ multiplex PCR; TCRdb's copy has only in-frame clones and leaves some out. Of approximately 170,000 clones listed, 60% to 85% are singletons. The receptor's source is a woman in her forties in good health and CMV-seropositive. Specimen: PBMCs. The chain links TRBV6-1 to TRBJ1-4; D might be TRBD1 (5 bases). The CDR3 loop reads CASSVKGRNEKLFF. CDR3 nucleotides: TGTGCCAGCAGTGTGAAGGGGCGCAATGAAAAACTGTTTTTT.